The following is a T cell receptor (beta chain) sequence with its context. The antigen is unknown. The Oncomine TCR Beta short-read assay was applied to DNA of cultured CD4+ T cells. MiXCR, run by TCRdb on the PCR reads, gives a single entry per CDR3 protein. The sample has roughly 9,800 distinct CDR3 sequences, about 69% seen once. The data are from a study of vaccination and CD4 T cells after COVID-19. The treatment here: approximately 10-day PBMC culture with coronavirus spike peptide pools or control peptides (ViraFEST assay). The receptor's source is a human donor who had recovered from COVID-19. The specimen sequenced was CD4+ T cells from blood, cultured in vitro.

CDR3 sequence reads: CASSLQQGVTYEQYF. CDR3 DNA: TGTGCCAGCAGCTTACAACAGGGCGTCACCTACGAGCAGTACTTC. The chain employs TRBV7-2 and TRBJ2-7, with a possible D match to TRBD1 (6 bases). From germline, CDR1 is SGHTA and CDR2 FQGNSA. The V and J ends lost 2 bases and 2 bases respectively, with 13 bases between them. The CDR3 has 15 amino acids.